The following is a TCR beta chain sequence with its context. Germline assignment: CDR1 MNHEY and CDR2 SVGAGI. CDR3 length: 13 amino acids. Between the trimmed V and J ends, which lost 7 bases and 2 bases, there was a span of 10 bases. Sequencing was performed with immunoSEQ multiplex PCR; in TCRdb, only in-frame clones are kept and a portion is missing. The sample yields approximately 200,000 clones, over 75% seen once. The data originate from a study of blood T cell repertoires in COVID-19. The genes are TRBV6-5 and TRBJ2-3; D is perhaps TRBD1 (6 bases). The TCR comes from a man between 50 and 59 years old with acute or convalescent COVID-19. Sequencing was performed on peripheral blood. The CDR3 bases are TGTGCCAGCAAGGACAGAACCACAGATACGCAGTATTTT. Amino acids: CASKDRTTDTQYF.